The clone carrying this TCR beta chain came up many times. Its matching antigen is unknown. The source of the sample is a study of T-cell memory formation after mild COVID-19. Findings and caveats of the study: Memory sampled before infection contained some responding clones, suggesting cross-reactive memory joined.

Looked up from germline, CDR1 is DFQATT and CDR2 is SNEGSKA (reference sequence). The CDR3 totals 15 residues. Trimming shortened V by 2 bases and J by 2 bases, and 13 bases separated the two germline ends. One entry per CDR3 protein, called by TCRdb with MiXCR from the 5' RACE reads. The data contain about 38,000 distinct CDR3 sequences, about an eighth of them singletons. The source is a man younger than 30 who had mild COVID-19 (a few samples of this study predate the infection). Cell type and time point are not known. This sequence joins TRBV20-1 and TRBJ1-5, with D possibly matching TRBD1 (6 bases). Specimen: PBMCs or a T cell subset sorted from them (not recorded which). CDR3 sequence reads: CSARPGQFRNQPQHF. CDR3 coding DNA: TGCAGTGCTAGACCCGGACAGTTTCGCAATCAGCCCCAGCATTTT.